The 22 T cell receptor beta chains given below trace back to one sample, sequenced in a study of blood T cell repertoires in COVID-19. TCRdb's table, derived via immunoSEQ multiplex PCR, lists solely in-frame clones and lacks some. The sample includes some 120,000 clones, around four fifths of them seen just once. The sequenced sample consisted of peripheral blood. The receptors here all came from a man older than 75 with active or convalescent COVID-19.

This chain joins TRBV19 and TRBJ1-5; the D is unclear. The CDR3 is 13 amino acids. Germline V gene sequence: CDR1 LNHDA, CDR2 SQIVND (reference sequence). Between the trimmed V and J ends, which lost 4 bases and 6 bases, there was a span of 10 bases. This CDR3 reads CASSTGSFQPQHF. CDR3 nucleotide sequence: TGTGCCAGTAGTACCGGGAGTTTTCAGCCCCAGCATTTT.

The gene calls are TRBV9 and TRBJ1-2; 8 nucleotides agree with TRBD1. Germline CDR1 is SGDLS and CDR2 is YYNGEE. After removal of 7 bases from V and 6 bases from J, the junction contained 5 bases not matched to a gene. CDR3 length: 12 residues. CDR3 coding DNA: TGTGCCAGCGTTAACAGGGGGAATGGCTACACCTTC. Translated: CASVNRGNGYTF.

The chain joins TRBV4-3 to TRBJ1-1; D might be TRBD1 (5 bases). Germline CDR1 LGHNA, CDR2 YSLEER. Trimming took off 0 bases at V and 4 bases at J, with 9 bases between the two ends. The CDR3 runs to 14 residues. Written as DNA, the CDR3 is TGCGCCAGCAGCCAAGATCTCAGGGTCACTGAAGCTTTCTTT. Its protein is CASSQDLRVTEAFF.

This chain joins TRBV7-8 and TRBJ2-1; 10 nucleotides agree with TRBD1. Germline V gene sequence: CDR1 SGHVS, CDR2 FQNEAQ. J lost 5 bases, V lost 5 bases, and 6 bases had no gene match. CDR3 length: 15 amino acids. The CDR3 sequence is CASSPPGQGNNEQFF. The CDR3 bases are TGTGCCAGCAGCCCACCGGGACAGGGGAACAATGAGCAGTTCTTC.

CDR3 sequence: CASSTTGDTEAFF. CDR3 in DNA: TGTGCCAGCTCTACTACGGGGGACACTGAAGCTTTCTTT. The gene calls are TRBV3-1 (or the pseudogene TRBV3-2) and TRBJ1-1, with D possibly being TRBD1 (5 bases). CDR3 length: 13 amino acids. The germline gives CDR1 LGHDT, CDR2 YNNKEL (reference sequence). With 8 bases removed from V and 3 bases from J, the gap between germline ends came to 13 bases.

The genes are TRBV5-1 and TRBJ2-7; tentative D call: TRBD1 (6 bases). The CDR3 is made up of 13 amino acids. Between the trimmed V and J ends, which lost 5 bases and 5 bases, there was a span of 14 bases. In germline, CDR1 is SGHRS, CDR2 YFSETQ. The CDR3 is CASRAGENNEQYF. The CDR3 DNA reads TGCGCCAGCAGGGCAGGGGAAAATAACGAGCAGTACTTC.

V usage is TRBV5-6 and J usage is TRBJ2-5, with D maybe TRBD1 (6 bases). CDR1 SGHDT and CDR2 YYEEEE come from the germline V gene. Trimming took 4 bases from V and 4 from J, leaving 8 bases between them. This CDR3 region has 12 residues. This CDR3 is CASSPGVETQYF. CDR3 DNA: TGTGCCAGCAGCCCAGGGGTAGAGACCCAGTACTTC. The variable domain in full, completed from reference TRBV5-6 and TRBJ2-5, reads DAGVTQSPTHLIKTRGQQVTLRCSPKSGHDTVSWYQQALGQGPQFIFQYYEEEERQRGNFPDRFSGHQFPNYSSELNVNALLLGDSALYLCASSPGVETQYFGPGTRLLVL.

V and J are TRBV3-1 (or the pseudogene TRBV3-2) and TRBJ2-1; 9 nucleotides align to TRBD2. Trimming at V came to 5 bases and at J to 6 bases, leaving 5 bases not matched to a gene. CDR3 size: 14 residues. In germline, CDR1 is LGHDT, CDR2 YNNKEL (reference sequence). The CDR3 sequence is CASSNKRGANEQFF. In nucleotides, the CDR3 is TGTGCCAGCAGCAACAAGCGGGGGGCCAATGAGCAGTTCTTC.

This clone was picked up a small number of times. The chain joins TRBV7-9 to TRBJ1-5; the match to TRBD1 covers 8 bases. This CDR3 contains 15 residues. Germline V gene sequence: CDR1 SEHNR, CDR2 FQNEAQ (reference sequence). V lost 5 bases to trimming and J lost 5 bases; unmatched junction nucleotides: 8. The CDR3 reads CASSNYRGIDQPQHF. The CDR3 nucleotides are TGTGCCAGCAGCAACTACAGGGGGATAGATCAGCCCCAGCATTTT.

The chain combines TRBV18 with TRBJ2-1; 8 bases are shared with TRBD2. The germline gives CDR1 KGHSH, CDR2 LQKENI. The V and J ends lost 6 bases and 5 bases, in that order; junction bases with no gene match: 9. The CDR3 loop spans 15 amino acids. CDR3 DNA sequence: TGTGCCAGCTCGTGGGATAGCGGGGCCCACAATGAGCAGTTCTTC. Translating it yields CASSWDSGAHNEQFF. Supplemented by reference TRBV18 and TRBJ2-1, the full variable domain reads NAGVMQNPRHLVRRRGQEARLRCSPMKGHSHVYWYRQLPEEGLKFMVYLQKENIIDESGMPKERFSAEFPKEGPSILRIQQVVRGDSAAYFCASSWDSGAHNEQFFGPGTRLTVL.

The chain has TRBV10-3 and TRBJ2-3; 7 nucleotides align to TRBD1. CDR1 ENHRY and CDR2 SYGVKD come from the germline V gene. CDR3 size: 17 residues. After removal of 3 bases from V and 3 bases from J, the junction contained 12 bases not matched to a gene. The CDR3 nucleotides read TGTGCCATCAGTGAATGGACAGCCCCAGGGGGTACAGATACGCAGTATTTT. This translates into CAISEWTAPGGTDTQYF.

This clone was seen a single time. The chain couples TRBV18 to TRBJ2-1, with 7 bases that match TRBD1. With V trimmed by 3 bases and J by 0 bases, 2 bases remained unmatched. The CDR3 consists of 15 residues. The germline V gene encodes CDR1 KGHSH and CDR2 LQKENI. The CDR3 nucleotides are TGTGCCAGCTCACCCTGGACAGGCTCCTACAATGAGCAGTTCTTC. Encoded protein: CASSPWTGSYNEQFF.

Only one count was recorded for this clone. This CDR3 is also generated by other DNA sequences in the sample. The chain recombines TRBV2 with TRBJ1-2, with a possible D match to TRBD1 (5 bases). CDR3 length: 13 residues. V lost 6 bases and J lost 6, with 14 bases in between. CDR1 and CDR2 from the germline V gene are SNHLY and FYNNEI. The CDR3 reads CASRETGGNGYTF. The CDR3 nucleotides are TGTGCCAGCAGGGAAACCGGGGGTAATGGCTACACCTTC.

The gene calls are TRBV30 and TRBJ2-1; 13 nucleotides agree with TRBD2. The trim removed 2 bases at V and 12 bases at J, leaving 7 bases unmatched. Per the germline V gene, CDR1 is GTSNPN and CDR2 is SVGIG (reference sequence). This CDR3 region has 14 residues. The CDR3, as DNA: TGTGCCTGGAGTTCGACTAGCGGGGGGACTTTGCAGTTCTTC. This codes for CAWSSTSGGTLQFF.

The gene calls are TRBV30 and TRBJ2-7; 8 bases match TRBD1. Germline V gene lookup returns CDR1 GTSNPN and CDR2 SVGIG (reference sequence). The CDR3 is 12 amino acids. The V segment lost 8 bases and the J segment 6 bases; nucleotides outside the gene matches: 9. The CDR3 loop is CARGQGKAEQYF. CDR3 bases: TGTGCCCGAGGACAGGGTAAGGCCGAGCAGTACTTC.

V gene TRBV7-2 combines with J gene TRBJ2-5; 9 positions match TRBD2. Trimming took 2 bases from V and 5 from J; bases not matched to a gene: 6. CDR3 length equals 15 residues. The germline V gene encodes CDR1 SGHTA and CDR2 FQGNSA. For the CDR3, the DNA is TGTGCCAGCAGCTTAAAGGCGGGGGGGCTGGAGACCCAGTACTTC. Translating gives CASSLKAGGLETQYF.

The CDR3 here is CASSQDGTTWRETQYF. In nucleotides, the CDR3 is TGTGCCAGCAGCCAAGACGGGACTACCTGGCGAGAGACCCAGTACTTC. This rearrangement joins TRBV14 to TRBJ2-5; 7 bases are shared with TRBD2. The CDR3 loop spans 16 amino acids. The germline gives CDR1 SGHDN, CDR2 FVKESK. Trimming took 0 bases from V and 4 from J; bases not matched to a gene: 8.

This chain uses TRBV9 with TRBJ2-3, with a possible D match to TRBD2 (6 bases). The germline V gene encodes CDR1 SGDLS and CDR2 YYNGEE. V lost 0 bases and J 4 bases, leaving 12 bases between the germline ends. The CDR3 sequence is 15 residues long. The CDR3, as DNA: TGTGCCAGCAGCGTAGTCTCGGGGGTGGCAGATACGCAGTATTTT. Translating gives CASSVVSGVADTQYF.

The CDR3 reads CATAGTGVADTQYF. DNA of the CDR3: TGTGCCACCGCCGGGACAGGGGTTGCAGATACGCAGTATTTT. V and J are TRBV24-1 and TRBJ2-3; 10 bases match TRBD1. V shed 9 bases and J 4 bases; nucleotides not matched to a gene: 6. The CDR3 is 14 residues long. The germline gives CDR1 KGHDR, CDR2 SFDVKD.

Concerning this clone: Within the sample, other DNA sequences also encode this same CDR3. CDR3 loop: CASSIGQGNTGELFF. The DNA of the CDR3 is TGTGCCAGTAGTATTGGGCAGGGGAACACCGGGGAGCTGTTTTTT. This chain uses TRBV19 with TRBJ2-2; D perhaps matches TRBD1 (5 bases). Germline-derived CDR1 and CDR2 are LNHDA and SQIVND (reference sequence). Between the trimmed V and J ends, which lost 3 bases and 1 base, there was a span of 9 bases. The length of the CDR3 is 15 residues.

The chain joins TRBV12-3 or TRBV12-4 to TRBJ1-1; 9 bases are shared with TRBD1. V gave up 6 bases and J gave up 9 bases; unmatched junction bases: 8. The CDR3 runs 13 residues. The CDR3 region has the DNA TGTGCCAGCAGCCCGGGACAGGGCCCTAAAGCTTTCTTT. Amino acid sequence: CASSPGQGPKAFF.

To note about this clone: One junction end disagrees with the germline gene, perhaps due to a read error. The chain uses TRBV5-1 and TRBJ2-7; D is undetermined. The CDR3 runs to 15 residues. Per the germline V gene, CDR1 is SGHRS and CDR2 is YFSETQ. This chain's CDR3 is CASTLQNQAATFINF. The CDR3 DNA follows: TGCGCCAGCACCCTGCAGAATCAGGCAGCCACGTTTATAAACTTC. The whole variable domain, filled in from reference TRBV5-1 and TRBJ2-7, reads KAGVTQTPRYLIKTRGQQVTLSCSPISGHRSVSWYQQTPGQGLQFLFEYFSETQRNKGNFPGRFSGRQFSNSRSEMNVSTLELGDSALYLCASTLQNQAATFINFGPGTRLTVT.